This T cell receptor beta chain was obtained from a study of shared clonotypes between healthy human individuals. Sequenced by immunoSEQ multiplex PCR; TCRdb stores in-frame clones only, minus some. Here the sample spans fewer than 650,000 clones, 76% being singletons. V lost 6 bases and J 5 bases, leaving 8 bases between the germline ends. From germline, CDR1 is DFQATT and CDR2 SNEGSKA (reference sequence). CDR3 size: 11 residues. Source material: PBMCs. The V call is TRBV20-1, the J call TRBJ2-1; D is unclear. The TCR comes from a woman between 35 and 50 years old in good health. Some clones in this sample may be carry-over from other donors' samples. The CDR3 reads CSAGWNNEQFF. CDR3 coding DNA: TGCAGTGCGGGGTGGAACAATGAGCAGTTCTTC.